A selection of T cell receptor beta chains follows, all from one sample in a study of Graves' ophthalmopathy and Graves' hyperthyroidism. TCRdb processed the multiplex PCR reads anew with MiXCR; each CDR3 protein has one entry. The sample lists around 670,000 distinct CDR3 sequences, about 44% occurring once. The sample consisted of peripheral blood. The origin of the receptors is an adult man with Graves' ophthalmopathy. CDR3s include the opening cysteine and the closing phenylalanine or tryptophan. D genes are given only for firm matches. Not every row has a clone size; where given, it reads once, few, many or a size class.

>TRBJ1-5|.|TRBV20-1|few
CSARDAANQPQHF
TGCAGTGCAAGGGACGCTGCAAATCAGCCCCAGCATTTT
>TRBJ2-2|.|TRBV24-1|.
CATSDRSETGAELFF
TGCGCCACCAGTGATCGGAGTGAAACCGGAGCGGAGCTGTTTTTT
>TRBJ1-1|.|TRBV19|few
CASNSEILFEAFF
TGTGCCAGTAACAGTGAGATCCTTTTTGAAGCTTTCTTT
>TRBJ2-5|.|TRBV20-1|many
CSAGGVGVETQYF
TGCAGTGCTGGGGGCGTGGGCGTGGAGACCCAGTACTTC
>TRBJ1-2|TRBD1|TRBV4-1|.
CASSQSDRGYYTF
TGCGCCAGCAGCCAATCGGACAGGGGGTACTACACCTTC
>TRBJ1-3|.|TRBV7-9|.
CASSHRVGGSGNTIYF
TGTGCCAGCAGCCATCGGGTGGGTGGCTCTGGAAACACCATATATTTT
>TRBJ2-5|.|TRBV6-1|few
CASFRARGIETQYF
TGTGCCAGCTTTAGGGCCCGGGGGATCGAGACCCAGTACTTC
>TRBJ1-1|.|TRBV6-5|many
CASRRSMNTEAFF
TGTGCCAGCAGACGGAGTATGAACACTGAAGCTTTCTTT
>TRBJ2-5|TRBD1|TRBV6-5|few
CASSGQGNQETQYF
TGTGCCAGCAGTGGACAGGGGAACCAAGAGACCCAGTACTTC
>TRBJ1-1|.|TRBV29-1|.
CSQDALNTEAFF
TGCAGCCAAGATGCTCTGAACACTGAAGCTTTCTTT
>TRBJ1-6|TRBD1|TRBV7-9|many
CASSQDPGQGKTPLHF
TGTGCCAGCAGTCAGGATCCGGGACAGGGGAAGACACCCCTCCACTTT
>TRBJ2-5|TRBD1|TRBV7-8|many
CASSPRQGVETQYF
TGTGCCAGCAGCCCCCGACAGGGTGTGGAGACCCAGTACTTC
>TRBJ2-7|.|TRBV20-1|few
CSAPGQGTSEQYF
TGCAGTGCCCCAGGTCAGGGCACTAGTGAGCAGTACTTC
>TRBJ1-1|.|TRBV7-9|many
CASSLAEVYTEAFF
TGTGCCAGCAGCTTAGCGGAGGTGTACACTGAAGCTTTCTTT
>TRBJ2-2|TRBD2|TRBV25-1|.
CAGRGFAGELFF
TGTGCCGGGAGGGGATTCGCCGGGGAGCTGTTTTTT
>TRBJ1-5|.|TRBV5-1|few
CASSLGPQVEKQPQHF
TGCGCCAGCAGCTTGGGGCCTCAAGTAGAGAAGCAGCCCCAGCATTTT
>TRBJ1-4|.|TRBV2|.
CASRPTWRATNEKLFF
TGTGCCAGCAGACCGACTTGGCGGGCAACTAATGAAAAACTGTTTTTT
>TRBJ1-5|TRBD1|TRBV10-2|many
CASSESGTDNQPQHF
TGCGCCAGCAGTGAGTCGGGGACAGACAATCAGCCCCAGCATTTT
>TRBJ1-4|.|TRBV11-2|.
CASTRTSGSEKLFF
TGTGCCAGCACCCGGACTAGCGGGTCTGAAAAACTGTTTTTT
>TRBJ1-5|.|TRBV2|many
CASRAGTNSNQPQHF
TGTGCCAGCAGGGCCGGGACAAATAGCAATCAGCCCCAGCATTTT
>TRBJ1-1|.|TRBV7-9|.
CASSLTPSFLDTEAFF
TGTGCCAGCAGCTTAACCCCGAGCTTCCTGGACACTGAAGCTTTCTTT
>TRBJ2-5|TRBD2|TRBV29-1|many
CSVDPTSGQETQYF
TGCAGCGTTGACCCCACTAGCGGCCAAGAGACCCAGTACTTC
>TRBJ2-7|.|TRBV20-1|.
CSARDGSSYEQYF
TGCAGTGCTAGAGATGGCAGCTCCTACGAGCAGTACTTC
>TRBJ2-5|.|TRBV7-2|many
CASGHNRRETQYF
TGTGCTTCAGGCCATAACCGTCGGGAGACCCAGTACTTC
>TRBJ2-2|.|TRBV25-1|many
CASSALGTSGELFF
TGTGCCAGCAGTGCCCTAGGGACTTCCGGGGAGCTGTTTTTT
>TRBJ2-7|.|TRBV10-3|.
CASSYAGQTYEQYF
TGTGCCAGCAGTTACGCGGGACAGACATACGAGCAGTACTTC
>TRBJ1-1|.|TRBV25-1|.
CASNPGGITEAFF
TGTGCCAGCAACCCGGGGGGGATCACTGAAGCTTTCTTT